This T cell receptor (beta chain) was retrieved from a study of cytomegalovirus exposure and HLA in healthy donors. Study-wide points: Researchers left out some V segments, among them TRBV6-2 and TRBV6-3, as indistinguishable. Rarity held for most TCR sequences, but there were some public TCRs that occurred in many donors. One later analysis reportedly identified an Asian-associated ancestry cluster that showed fewer N-insertions than the 666-donor mean. In a later analysis, TCR beta V- and J-gene trimming showed a link to a missense DCLRE1C variant.

The PCR contained 60 Vbeta and 13 Jbeta primers. TCRdb keeps only in-frame clones here, not all; method: immunoSEQ multiplex PCR. The sample yields roughly 160,000 clones, about 72% seen once. The CDR3 spans 13 residues. The V gene lost 4 bases and the J gene lost 0 bases, with 6 bases spanning the gap. Germline lookup yields CDR1 MNHNS and CDR2 SASEGT. Concerning this clone: As yet, its antigen is unknown.

The sequencing input was PBMCs. This clonotype originated in a girl between 5 and 17 years old in good health and CMV-seronegative. The chain combines TRBV6-1 with TRBJ1-1; D is ambiguous. The CDR3 DNA reads TGTGCCAGCAGTGTGTCAGTGAACACTGAAGCTTTCTTT. It is translated as CASSVSVNTEAFF.